This passage covers 30 T cell receptor beta chains from one sample sequenced in a study of response to subunit inactivated influenza vaccine. TCRdb re-called the RT-PCR reads through MiXCR, storing one row per CDR3 protein. Of a few hundred thousand distinct CDR3 sequences listed, 14% are singletons. Sequences were derived from PBMCs from blood, sampled less than 13 days after vaccination. The receptor source for this set is a man aged 50 to 60 who received an inactivated influenza vaccine.

This clonotype was picked up a small number of times. V and J are TRBV29-1 and TRBJ1-5, with TRBD1 identical over 7 bases. The CDR3 length is 13 residues. Germline values: CDR1 SQVTM, CDR2 ANQGSEA. V dropped 6 bases and J dropped 5; count of bases not matched to a gene: 7. This CDR3 is CSVARGIDQPQHF. Written as DNA, the CDR3 is TGCAGCGTGGCCAGGGGGATCGATCAGCCCCAGCATTTT.

This clonotype was detected a few times. J is TRBJ2-7 and V is TRBV29-1; 7 bases align to TRBD2. Unmatched junction bases numbered 6, after V lost 0 bases and J lost 1 base. Germline lookup yields CDR1 SQVTM and CDR2 ANQGSEA. There are 15 residues in the CDR3. The CDR3 region is CSVEDTASGSYEQYF. The CDR3 bases are TGCAGCGTTGAAGATACGGCTAGCGGTTCCTACGAGCAGTACTTC.

V gene TRBV7-8 combines with J gene TRBJ2-7, with D perhaps matching TRBD1 (5 bases). The germline CDR1 and CDR2 sequences are SGHVS and FQNEAQ. The germline V and J ends were trimmed by 1 base and 0 bases, with 13 bases remaining between them. CDR3 length equals 16 residues. Written as DNA, the CDR3 is TGTGCCAGCAGCTTAGGGTTTCAGGGAAGCTCCTACGAGCAGTACTTC. Its translation: CASSLGFQGSSYEQYF.

This clonotype was seen only a few times. V gene TRBV20-1 combines with J gene TRBJ1-6; D is ambiguous. Per germline, CDR1 DFQATT and CDR2 SNEGSKA (reference sequence). The CDR3 runs to 14 residues. Trimming took off 1 base at V and 4 bases at J, with 8 bases between the two ends. Written as DNA, the CDR3 is TGCAGTGCTAGAGCGCCGGGATATAATTCACCCCTCCACTTT. Protein sequence: CSARAPGYNSPLHF.

For the CDR3, the DNA is TGTGCCAGCAGCCAGAGGAGAGGGAGCAGCACCGGGGAGCTGTTTTTT. Protein: CASSQRRGSSTGELFF. The chain carries TRBV7-9 and TRBJ2-2; D possibly corresponds to TRBD2 (5 bases). The CDR3 consists of 16 residues. V lost 5 bases to trimming and J lost 4 bases, with 17 bases between them. CDR1 and CDR2 (germline): SEHNR, FQNEAQ (reference sequence).

The table lists this clonotype with a few counts. The chain uses TRBV5-1 and TRBJ2-7, with 12 bases lining up with TRBD2. The germline V gene has CDR1 SGHRS and CDR2 YFSETQ. The ends lost 5 bases at V and 4 bases at J; junction bases unmatched: 4. This CDR3 is 14 amino acids long. The CDR3 coding sequence is TGCGCCAGCAGTCGGACTAGCGGGGAGTACGAGCAGTACTTC. Translating gives CASSRTSGEYEQYF.

In this sample, this clonotype turned up a few times. The rearrangement uses TRBV20-1 and TRBJ2-1, with TRBD2 identical over 8 bases. Germline trimming cut 3 bases from V and 8 bases from J; bases unmatched to any gene: 15. Germline CDR1 reads DFQATT; CDR2 reads SNEGSKA (reference sequence). This CDR3 has 16 residues. CDR3 sequence reads: CSARALSGGRTDEQFF. DNA of the CDR3: TGCAGTGCTAGGGCCTTATCGGGCGGGAGGACGGATGAGCAGTTCTTC.

This clonotype was picked up a small number of times. The CDR3 region is CASRFSGGNTGELFF. CDR3 nucleotide sequence: TGTGCCAGCAGATTTAGCGGGGGAAACACCGGGGAGCTGTTTTTT. This rearrangement joins TRBV12-3 or TRBV12-4 to TRBJ2-2; the match to TRBD2 covers 9 bases. V lost 6 bases and J lost 2; bases outside the gene matches: 4. This CDR3 is 15 amino acids long.

This clonotype came up a few times. The chain couples TRBV7-2 to TRBJ2-5; TRBD2 might be the D (5 bases). The CDR3 spans 16 residues. From germline, CDR1 is SGHTA and CDR2 FQGNSA. Between the trimmed V and J ends, which lost 2 bases and 2 bases, there was a span of 15 bases. CDR3 sequence reads: CASSLSLLAHQETQYF. For the CDR3, the DNA is TGTGCCAGCAGCTTATCCCTGCTAGCACATCAAGAGACCCAGTACTTC.

The V and J genes are TRBV4-3 and TRBJ1-5; D is uncertain. This CDR3 spans 16 amino acids. Germline CDR1 LGHNA, CDR2 YSLEER. The V and J ends lost 0 bases and 7 bases respectively, with 16 bases between them. CDR3 in amino acids: CASSQDMWQERQPQHF. As DNA, the CDR3 is TGCGCCAGCAGCCAAGATATGTGGCAGGAGCGCCAGCCCCAGCATTTT.

This clonotype was observed at least ten times. The chain has TRBV20-1 and TRBJ2-1; 7 bases align to TRBD1. The V gene's germline CDR1 is DFQATT and CDR2 SNEGSKA (reference sequence). After removal of 0 bases from V and 2 bases from J, the junction contained 1 base not matched to a gene. This CDR3 has 14 amino acids. CDR3 protein: CSAREGQTYNEQFF. The CDR3 region has the DNA TGCAGTGCTAGAGAGGGACAGACCTACAATGAGCAGTTCTTC.

The genes are TRBV7-9 and TRBJ2-2; TRBD1 matches 8 bases. Trimming removed 5 bases from V and 0 bases from J; junction bases left unmatched: 5. CDR1 SEHNR and CDR2 FQNEAQ come from the germline V gene (reference sequence). The CDR3 runs 16 residues. The CDR3 bases are TGTGCCAGCAGCCGCAGGGGGCTGGCGAACACCGGGGAGCTGTTTTTT. Its protein is CASSRRGLANTGELFF. The complete variable domain, with remaining parts taken from reference TRBV7-9 and TRBJ2-2, reads DTGVSQNPRHKITKRGQNVTFRCDPISEHNRLYWYRQTLGQGPEFLTYFQNEAQLEKSRLLSDRFSAERPKGSFSTLEIQRTEQGDSAMYLCASSRRGLANTGELFFGEGSRLTVL.

This clonotype was picked up a small number of times. The CDR3 DNA follows: TGCAGCGTGCCTTTTCGGGGGGCGAATGAGCAGTTCTTC. Encoded protein: CSVPFRGANEQFF. The V and J genes are TRBV29-1 and TRBJ2-1; D is perhaps TRBD2 (7 bases). In germline, CDR1 is SQVTM, CDR2 ANQGSEA. The CDR3 is 13 amino acids. Trimming removed 6 bases from V and 7 bases from J, with 16 bases in between.

This clonotype showed up just a few times. This rearrangement joins TRBV10-2 to TRBJ2-1; 8 nucleotides line up with TRBD2. The CDR3 runs to 15 residues. Trimming at V came to 6 bases and at J to 4 bases, leaving 8 bases not matched to a gene. The germline V gene encodes CDR1 WSHSY and CDR2 SAAADI. CDR3 in DNA: TGCGCCAGCAGGGACTTAGCGGGACGTTACAATGAGCAGTTCTTC. Encoded protein: CASRDLAGRYNEQFF.

This clonotype has more than one count but fewer than ten. The chain couples TRBV12-3 or TRBV12-4 to TRBJ1-5; D unresolved. Trimming pared 8 bases from V and 5 bases from J, leaving 7 bases between. The CDR3 has 11 amino acids. The CDR3 DNA reads as TGTGCCAGCGGAAACTATCAGCCCCAGCATTTT. It translates to CASGNYQPQHF.

There are many counts of this clonotype. This rearrangement joins TRBV3-1 to TRBJ2-1, with D perhaps matching TRBD2 (5 bases). Germline CDR1 reads LGHDT; CDR2 reads YNNKEL (reference sequence). CDR3 size: 13 residues. Between the trimmed V and J ends, which lost 1 base and 6 bases, there was a span of 7 bases. CDR3 DNA: TGTGCCAGCAGCCAAGTTCTAGCCAATGAGCAGTTCTTC. It encodes CASSQVLANEQFF.

This clonotype was seen ten or more times. V is TRBV9 and J is TRBJ1-3; no clear D gene. This CDR3 comprises 14 residues. Germline V gene data show CDR1 as SGDLS and CDR2 as YYNGEE. V lost 2 bases and J lost 0, with 6 bases in between. CDR3 sequence: CASSVGISGNTIYF. In DNA, the CDR3 is TGTGCCAGCAGCGTTGGGATCTCTGGAAACACCATATATTTT.

The chain is built from TRBV7-9 and TRBJ2-5; weak D call: TRBD2 (6 bases). Trimming shortened V by 6 bases and J by 2 bases, and 13 bases separated the two germline ends. The CDR3 runs to 14 residues. In germline, CDR1 is SEHNR, CDR2 FQNEAQ (reference sequence). CDR3 bases: TGTGCCAGCAGTTCCGGGACTTTTCAAGAGACCCAGTACTTC. Translated: CASSSGTFQETQYF.

As DNA, the CDR3 is TGCGCCAGCAGCTTGGCTACAGGGGGCCCTGGGGCCAACGTCCTGACTTTC. As protein: CASSLATGGPGANVLTF. The gene calls are TRBV5-1 and TRBJ2-6; TRBD1 aligns across 9 bases. CDR1 is SGHRS and CDR2 is YFSETQ in the germline V gene. The CDR3 extends over 17 amino acids. Trimming at V came to 0 bases and at J to 2 bases, leaving 3 bases not matched to a gene.

This clonotype has a count of ten or more. The chain has TRBV4-3 and TRBJ2-3, with 9 bases fitting TRBD1. The CDR3 extends over 16 amino acids. Germline V CDR1 and CDR2: LGHNA, YSLEER. V trimming: 0 bases; J trimming: 2 bases; junction bases outside the gene matches: 3. The CDR3 region is CASSQDGTGYTDTQYF. The CDR3 bases are TGCGCCAGCAGCCAAGATGGGACAGGGTACACAGATACGCAGTATTTT.

The rearrangement uses TRBV6-2 or TRBV6-3 and TRBJ2-3; D remains unclear. V lost 3 bases to trimming and J lost 9 bases, with 10 bases between them. The CDR3 has 12 amino acids. From germline, CDR1 is MNHEY and CDR2 SVGEGT. The CDR3 spells CASSYLTRTQYF. In DNA, the CDR3 is TGTGCCAGCAGTTATCTAACACGGACGCAGTATTTT.

The chain uses TRBV3-1 and TRBJ1-2, with 8 bases that match TRBD1. V dropped 3 bases and J dropped 6; count of bases not matched to a gene: 9. This CDR3 has 15 amino acids. From germline, CDR1 is LGHDT and CDR2 YNNKEL (reference sequence). The CDR3 protein is CASSQGQERMNGYTF. In nucleotides, the CDR3 is TGTGCCAGCAGCCAGGGACAGGAAAGGATGAATGGCTACACCTTC.

The chain joins TRBV7-8 to TRBJ2-1; D is uncertain. The CDR3 loop spans 15 amino acids. Trimming removed 5 bases at V and 0 bases at J, with 11 bases between. Germline V gene sequence: CDR1 SGHVS, CDR2 FQNEAQ. This CDR3 is CASSRAWSSYNEQFF. As DNA, the CDR3 is TGTGCCAGCAGCCGGGCGTGGAGCTCCTACAATGAGCAGTTCTTC.

This clonotype was seen a few times. The chain has TRBV6-1 and TRBJ2-6; 7 nucleotides agree with TRBD1. V shed 5 bases and J 2 bases; nucleotides not matched to a gene: 3. The CDR3 runs 15 residues. Germline V gene sequence: CDR1 MNHNS, CDR2 SASEGT. The CDR3 loop reads CASSIQGAGANVLTF. The CDR3, as DNA: TGTGCCAGCAGTATCCAGGGGGCTGGGGCCAACGTCCTGACTTTC.

V gene TRBV24-1 combines with J gene TRBJ2-1; D tentatively reads TRBD1 or TRBD2 (5 bases each). Germline CDR1 reads KGHDR; CDR2 reads SFDVKD. CDR3 length: 16 residues. The V and J ends lost 5 bases and 1 base respectively, with 14 bases between them. The CDR3 DNA follows: TGTGCCACCAGTGGTCCGGGACCGAAATCCTACAATGAGCAGTTCTTC. Translated, it gives CATSGPGPKSYNEQFF.

The table lists this clonotype with a few counts. This sequence joins TRBV5-1 and TRBJ2-5; TRBD1 aligns across 9 bases. Germline V CDR1 and CDR2: SGHRS, YFSETQ. The V gene end was trimmed by 3 bases and the J gene end by 5 bases; junction bases not matched to a gene: 11. The length of the CDR3 is 16 residues. The CDR3 protein is CASSYLGTGIGETQYF. The CDR3 bases are TGCGCCAGCAGCTATTTAGGGACAGGGATCGGGGAGACCCAGTACTTC.

The chain links TRBV6-2 or TRBV6-3 to TRBJ2-7; 9 positions agree with TRBD1. Germline V gene sequence: CDR1 MNHEY, CDR2 SVGEGT. The CDR3 is 15 amino acids. The V and J ends lost 6 bases and 3 bases, in that order; junction bases with no gene match: 9. As DNA, the CDR3 is TGTGCCAGCAGACCCGAACCGGGACAGGGCTACGAGCAGTACTTC. Protein sequence: CASRPEPGQGYEQYF.

This rearrangement joins TRBV5-1 to TRBJ2-3; D is perhaps TRBD2 (6 bases). The V gene lost 0 bases and the J gene lost 9 bases, with 14 bases spanning the gap. The length of the CDR3 is 14 residues. The germline gives CDR1 SGHRS, CDR2 YFSETQ. The CDR3 nucleotides are TGCGCCAGCAGCTTGGGAGAGACCGCGGGGACGCAGTATTTT. Its protein product is CASSLGETAGTQYF.

This chain connects TRBV11-2 to TRBJ1-6; no clear D gene. Germline V lookup: CDR1 SGHAT, CDR2 FQNNGV. The CDR3 has 16 residues. Trimming pared 4 bases from V and 10 bases from J, leaving 20 bases between. In nucleotides, the CDR3 is TGTGCCAGCAGCTCCATTAGGACCAGTTCTAGATCACCCCTCCACTTT. Translation gives CASSSIRTSSRSPLHF.

This rearrangement joins TRBV10-3 to TRBJ1-6; D is ambiguous. This CDR3 region has 15 residues. The germline V and J ends were trimmed by 8 bases and 6 bases, with 17 bases remaining between them. Per the germline V gene, CDR1 is ENHRY and CDR2 is SYGVKD. The CDR3: CAISLGSGFNSPLHF. The CDR3 DNA reads TGTGCCATCTCACTGGGTTCTGGGTTTAATTCACCCCTCCACTTT.